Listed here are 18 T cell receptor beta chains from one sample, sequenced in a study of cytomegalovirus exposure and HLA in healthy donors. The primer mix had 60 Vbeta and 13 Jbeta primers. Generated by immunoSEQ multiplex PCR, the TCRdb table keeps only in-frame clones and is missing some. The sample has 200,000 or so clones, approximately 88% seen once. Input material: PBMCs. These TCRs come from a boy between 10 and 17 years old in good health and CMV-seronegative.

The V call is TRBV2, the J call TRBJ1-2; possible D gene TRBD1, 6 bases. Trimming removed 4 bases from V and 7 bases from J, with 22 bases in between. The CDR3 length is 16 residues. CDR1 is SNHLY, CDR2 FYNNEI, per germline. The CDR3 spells CASSAGTPPARGGYTF. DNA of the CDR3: TGTGCCAGCAGTGCCGGGACACCCCCCGCGCGAGGTGGCTACACCTTC.

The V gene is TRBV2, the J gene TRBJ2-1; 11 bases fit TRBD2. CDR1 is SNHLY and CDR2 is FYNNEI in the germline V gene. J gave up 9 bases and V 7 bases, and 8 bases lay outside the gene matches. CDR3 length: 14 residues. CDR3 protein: CASTGTSGEVEQFF. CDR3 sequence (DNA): TGTGCCAGCACGGGGACTAGCGGAGAGGTTGAGCAGTTCTTC.

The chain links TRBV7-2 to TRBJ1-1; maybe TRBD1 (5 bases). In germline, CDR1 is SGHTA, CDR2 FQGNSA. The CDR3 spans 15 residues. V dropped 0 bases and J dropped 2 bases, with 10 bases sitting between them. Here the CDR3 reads CASSLASQANTEAFF. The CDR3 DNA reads TGTGCCAGCAGCTTAGCGTCACAGGCAAACACTGAAGCTTTCTTT.

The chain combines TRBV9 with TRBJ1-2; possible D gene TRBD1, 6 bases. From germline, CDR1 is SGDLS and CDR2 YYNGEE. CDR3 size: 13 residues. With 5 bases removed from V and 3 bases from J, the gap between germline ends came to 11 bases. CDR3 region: CASRSGHDYGYTF. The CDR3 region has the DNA TGTGCCAGCAGATCGGGACACGACTATGGCTACACCTTC.

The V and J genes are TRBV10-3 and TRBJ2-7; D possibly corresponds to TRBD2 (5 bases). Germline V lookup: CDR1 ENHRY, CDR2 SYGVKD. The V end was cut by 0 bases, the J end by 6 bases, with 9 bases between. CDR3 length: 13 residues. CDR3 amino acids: CAISESVEGEQYF. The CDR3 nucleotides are TGTGCCATCAGTGAGTCTGTTGAGGGCGAGCAGTACTTC.

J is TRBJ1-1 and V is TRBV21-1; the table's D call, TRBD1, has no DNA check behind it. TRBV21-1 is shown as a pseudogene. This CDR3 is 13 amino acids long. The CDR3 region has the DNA TGTGCCAGCAGCATCGGACAAGACACTGAAGCTTTCTTT. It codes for CASSIGQDTEAFF.

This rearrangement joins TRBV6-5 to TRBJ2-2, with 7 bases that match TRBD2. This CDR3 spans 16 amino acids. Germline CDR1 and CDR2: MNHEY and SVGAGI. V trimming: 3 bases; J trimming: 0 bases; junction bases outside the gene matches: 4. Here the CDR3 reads CASSYLAAANTGELFF. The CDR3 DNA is TGTGCCAGCAGTTATCTAGCGGCCGCGAACACCGGGGAGCTGTTTTTT.

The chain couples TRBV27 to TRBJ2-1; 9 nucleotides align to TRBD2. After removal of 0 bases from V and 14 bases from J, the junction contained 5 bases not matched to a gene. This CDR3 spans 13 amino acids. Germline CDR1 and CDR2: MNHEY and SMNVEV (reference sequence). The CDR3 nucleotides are TGTGCCAGCAGTTTATCAGACCAGCGGGAGGAGTTCTTC. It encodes CASSLSDQREEFF.

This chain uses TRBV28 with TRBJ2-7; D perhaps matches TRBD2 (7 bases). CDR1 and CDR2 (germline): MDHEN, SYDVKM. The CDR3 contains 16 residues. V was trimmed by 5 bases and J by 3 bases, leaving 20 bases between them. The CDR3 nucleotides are TGTGCCAGCAGTAGGGGGGGGAGCGGTTTCGTCTACGAGCAGTACTTC. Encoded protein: CASSRGGSGFVYEQYF.

The CDR3: CASSFSAGGSYEQYF. Here the CDR3 DNA reads TGTGCCAGCAGCTTTTCTGCGGGGGGATCCTACGAGCAGTACTTC. This rearrangement joins TRBV5-6 to TRBJ2-7; 8 bases fit TRBD2. Germline assignment: CDR1 SGHDT and CDR2 YYEEEE. V was pared by 2 bases and J by 1 base, with 5 bases of the junction left unmatched. The CDR3 runs to 15 residues. Filled out from reference TRBV5-6 and TRBJ2-7, the complete variable domain reads DAGVTQSPTHLIKTRGQQVTLRCSPKSGHDTVSWYQQALGQGPQFIFQYYEEEERQRGNFPDRFSGHQFPNYSSELNVNALLLGDSALYLCASSFSAGGSYEQYFGPGTRLTVT.

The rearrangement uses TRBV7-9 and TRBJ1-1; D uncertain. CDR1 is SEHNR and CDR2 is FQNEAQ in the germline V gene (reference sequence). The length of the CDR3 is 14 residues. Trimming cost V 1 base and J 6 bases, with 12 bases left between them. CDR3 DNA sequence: TGTGCCAGCAGCTTAGTACGGTCTATCGCTGAAGCTTTCTTT. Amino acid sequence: CASSLVRSIAEAFF.

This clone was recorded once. The CDR3 bases are TGTGCCAGCAGGGCAGGGTTTGGGGACACTGAAGCTTTCTTT. Its translation is CASRAGFGDTEAFF. The chain recombines TRBV5-6 with TRBJ1-1; tentative D call: TRBD1 (5 bases). This CDR3 comprises 14 residues. From germline, CDR1 is SGHDT and CDR2 YYEEEE. V lost 5 bases to trimming and J lost 3 bases, with 14 bases between them.

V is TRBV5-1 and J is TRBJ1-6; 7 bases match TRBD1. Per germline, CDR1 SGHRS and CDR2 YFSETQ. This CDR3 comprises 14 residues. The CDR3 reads CASRQGVNNSPLHF. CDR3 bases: TGCGCTTCGCGGCAGGGGGTCAATAATTCACCCCTCCACTTT.

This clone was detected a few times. CDR3 nucleotides: TGTGCCAGCAGCACCCTACAGGGACGAACTAATGAAAAACTGTTTTTT. This encodes CASSTLQGRTNEKLFF. The V and J genes are TRBV11-2 and TRBJ1-4; tentatively, D is TRBD1 (6 bases). V lost 5 bases, J lost 1 base, and 14 bases lay in between. The germline gives CDR1 SGHAT, CDR2 FQNNGV. CDR3 length equals 16 residues.

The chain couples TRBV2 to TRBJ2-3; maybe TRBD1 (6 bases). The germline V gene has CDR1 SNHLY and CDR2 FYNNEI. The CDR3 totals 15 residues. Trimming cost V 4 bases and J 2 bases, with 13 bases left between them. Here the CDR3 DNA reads TGTGCCAGCAGTGTTCAGGGGTACCCCACAGATACGCAGTATTTT. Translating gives CASSVQGYPTDTQYF.

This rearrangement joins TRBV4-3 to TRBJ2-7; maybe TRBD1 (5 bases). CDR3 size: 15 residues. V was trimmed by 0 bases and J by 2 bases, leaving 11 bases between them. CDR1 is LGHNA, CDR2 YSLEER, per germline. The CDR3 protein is CASSQEGTGPYEQYF. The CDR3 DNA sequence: TGCGCCAGCAGCCAAGAGGGAACAGGTCCCTACGAGCAGTACTTC.

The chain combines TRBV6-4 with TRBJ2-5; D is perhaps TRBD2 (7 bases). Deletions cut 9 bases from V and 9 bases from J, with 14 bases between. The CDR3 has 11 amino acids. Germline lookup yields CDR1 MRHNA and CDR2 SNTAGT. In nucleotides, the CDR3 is TGTGCCAGGGGGGGGCCTCGGGCCCAGTACTTC. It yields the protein CARGGPRAQYF.

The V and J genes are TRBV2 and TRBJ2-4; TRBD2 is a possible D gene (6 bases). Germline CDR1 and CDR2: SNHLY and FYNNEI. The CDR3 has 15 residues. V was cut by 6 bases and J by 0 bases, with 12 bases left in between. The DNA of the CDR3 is TGTGCCAGCAGGATGCAGGGACTAGCCAAAAACATTCAGTACTTC. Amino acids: CASRMQGLAKNIQYF.